This is a list of T cell receptor beta chains from one sample in a study of T cell responses to AZD1222 COVID-19 vaccine. Assay: immunoSEQ multiplex PCR; the TCRdb copy retains only in-frame clones and omits some. This table has over 100,000 clones, around nine tenths appearing once. The sequences come from peripheral blood, collected on day 0 of AZD1222 vaccination. The origin of the receptors is an adult in good health. CDR3s include the opening cysteine and the closing phenylalanine or tryptophan. A D gene is named only where the DNA matches it firmly. Where a row states a size, it is once, few, many or the class of an expanded clone; other rows omit it.

size | J | length | D | V | DNA | CDR3
. | TRBJ1-6 | 14 | . | TRBV30 | TGTGCCTGGAGCAGGGGCAGGGGCGACTCACCCCTCCACTTT | CAWSRGRGDSPLHF
. | TRBJ1-2 | 14 | TRBD1 | TRBV6-5 | TGTGCCAGCCAAATAACAGGGGGCGCTGGGGGCTACACCTTC | CASQITGGAGGYTF
. | TRBJ1-2 | 15 | . | TRBV6-1 | TGTGCCAGCAGTGAATCATACGGGTCTAACTATGGCTACACCTTC | CASSESYGSNYGYTF
. | TRBJ1-2 | 14 | TRBD1 | TRBV5-1 | TGCGCCAGCAGCAGAACAGGGGGCGATGGAGGCTACACCTTC | CASSRTGGDGGYTF
. | TRBJ1-1 | 11 | . | TRBV5-6 | TGTGCCAGCAGCTTAGGGCCTGAAGCTTTCTTT | CASSLGPEAFF
. | TRBJ1-2 | 15 | . | TRBV6-5 | TGTGCCAGCAGTTACCCCATGTCAGCTAACTATGGCTACACCTTC | CASSYPMSANYGYTF
. | TRBJ2-2 | 14 | TRBD1 | TRBV5-1 | TGCGCCAGCACGAGACAGGGGAGCACCGGGGAGCTGTTTTTT | CASTRQGSTGELFF
. | TRBJ2-5 | 14 | . | TRBV6-6 | TGTGCCAGCGGAATTGGGGCCCAACAGAAGACCCAGTACTTC | CASGIGAQQKTQYF
. | TRBJ1-1 | 14 | . | TRBV19 | TGTGCCAGTAGTATCCGGGATGGGTCCACTGAAGCTTTCTTT | CASSIRDGSTEAFF
once | TRBJ1-1 | 14 | . | TRBV3-1/TRBV3-2 | TGTGCCAGCAGCCAAGCTGGGGCGAACACTGAAGCTTTCTTT | CASSQAGANTEAFF
. | TRBJ2-1 | 15 | . | TRBV29-1 | TGCAGCGTTGTCACAGGAGGTAGTTCCTACAATGAGCAGTTCTTC | CSVVTGGSSYNEQFF
. | TRBJ2-3 | 15 | . | TRBV11-3 | TGTGCCAGCAGCTTTGAGGCAGGGAGCACAGATACGCAGTATTTT | CASSFEAGSTDTQYF
. | TRBJ1-2 | 12 | . | TRBV5-4 | TGTGCCAGCAGCTTGCCTCACCAGATCTACACCTTC | CASSLPHQIYTF
. | TRBJ1-6 | 14 | . | TRBV6-5 | TGTGCCAGCAGGCCTTTAGAAGTTAATTCACCCCTCCACTTT | CASRPLEVNSPLHF
. | TRBJ2-3 | 15 | TRBD2 | TRBV14 | TGTGCCAGCAGCCCTGGGACTAGCGGCACAGATACGCAGTATTTT | CASSPGTSGTDTQYF
once | TRBJ1-4 | 14 | TRBD1 | TRBV2 | TGTGCCAGCATTAGACAGGGGGCCGGAGAAAAACTGTTTTTT | CASIRQGAGEKLFF
. | TRBJ1-1 | 12 | . | TRBV3-1/TRBV3-2 | TGTGCCAGCAGCCACGAGGGGACTGAAGCTTTCTTT | CASSHEGTEAFF